These T cell receptor beta chains were read from a single sample in a study of shared T cell receptors in the human thymus. The table came from immunoSEQ multiplex PCR; TCRdb's copy has only in-frame clones and leaves some out. The table has some 700,000 clones, 88% seen once; the top ten hold 0.008% to 0.011%. The sample was also reused in another study, on human thymus T cells.

Material for sequencing was thymocytes. Every receptor here comes from a boy under two years old with a congenital heart defect. CDR3s include the opening cysteine and the closing phenylalanine or tryptophan. Fields, in order: clone size, V gene, D gene, J gene, CDR3 DNA, CDR3 protein. D genes are given only for firm matches. Rows give clone size only sometimes, using once, few, many, or a class for an expanded clone.

clone_size: .
v_call: TRBV9
d_call: .
j_call: TRBJ2-5
cdr3_nt: TGTGCCAGCACCAATGAACTAGTCGAGACCCAGTACTTC
cdr3_aa: CASTNELVETQYF

clone_size: .
v_call: TRBV5-4
d_call: TRBD2
j_call: TRBJ2-3
cdr3_nt: TGTGCCAGCAGCTGGACTAGCGGGACAGATACGCAGTATTTT
cdr3_aa: CASSWTSGTDTQYF

clone_size: .
v_call: TRBV5-1
d_call: .
j_call: TRBJ2-1
cdr3_nt: TGCGCCAGCAGCTCGCCCGTAGCGACGTCCTACAATGAGCAGTTCTTC
cdr3_aa: CASSSPVATSYNEQFF

clone_size: few
v_call: TRBV4-2
d_call: .
j_call: TRBJ1-5
cdr3_nt: TGTGCCAGCAGCTCAAGCAGGTCAGATGGCAATCAGCCCCAGCATTTT
cdr3_aa: CASSSSRSDGNQPQHF

clone_size: few
v_call: TRBV27
d_call: .
j_call: TRBJ1-1
cdr3_nt: TGTGCCAGCAGTTTCCAAACAGAAGCTTTCTTT
cdr3_aa: CASSFQTEAFF

clone_size: .
v_call: TRBV27
d_call: TRBD1
j_call: TRBJ2-1
cdr3_nt: TGTGCCATCCGAGTGACAGGGAGAGGGCGTGAGCAGTTCTTC
cdr3_aa: CAIRVTGRGREQFF

clone_size: .
v_call: TRBV11-3
d_call: .
j_call: TRBJ2-7
cdr3_nt: TGTGCCAGCAGCTTAGCGAGCGACTCCTACGAGCAGTACTTC
cdr3_aa: CASSLASDSYEQYF

clone_size: .
v_call: TRBV10-3
d_call: TRBD2
j_call: TRBJ2-1
cdr3_nt: TGTGCCATCAGTGAGGATTGGGTCGGGAGGGTGGCCTTACACCTCATTCCCTACAATGAGCAGTTCTTC
cdr3_aa: CAISEDWVGRVALHLIPYNEQFF

clone_size: .
v_call: TRBV7-9
d_call: TRBD2
j_call: TRBJ2-3
cdr3_nt: TGTGCCAGCAGCTTATTCCCCGGGGGGGCAGATACGCAGTATTTT
cdr3_aa: CASSLFPGGADTQYF

clone_size: .
v_call: TRBV2
d_call: TRBD2
j_call: TRBJ2-7
cdr3_nt: TGTGCCAGCGTTAGCGGGAGGGCCTCACCCAGATGGGACGAGCAGTACTTC
cdr3_aa: CASVSGRASPRWDEQYF

clone_size: .
v_call: TRBV5-4
d_call: TRBD2
j_call: TRBJ2-7
cdr3_nt: TGTGCCAGCAGCTTCAGCCTAGCGGGAGAGGCTTACGAGCAGTACTTC
cdr3_aa: CASSFSLAGEAYEQYF

clone_size: .
v_call: TRBV27
d_call: TRBD1
j_call: TRBJ1-2
cdr3_nt: TGTGCCAGCAGTTGTCGCCCTGGGACAGGGAATGGCTACACCTTC
cdr3_aa: CASSCRPGTGNGYTF

clone_size: once
v_call: TRBV7-3
d_call: TRBD2
j_call: TRBJ2-1
cdr3_nt: TGTGCCAGCAGCACTACCGGGACTAGCGGGATAAGCTCCTACAATGAGCAGTTCTTC
cdr3_aa: CASSTTGTSGISSYNEQFF

clone_size: .
v_call: TRBV5-6
d_call: .
j_call: TRBJ2-1
cdr3_nt: TGTGCCAGCTCCCCCGGCCAGGGGCGGTTGGGTGAGCAGTTCTTC
cdr3_aa: CASSPGQGRLGEQFF

clone_size: .
v_call: TRBV7-9
d_call: TRBD1
j_call: TRBJ1-2
cdr3_nt: TGTGCCAGCAGCTTAGGATACGTTAGCCCCCGGGACAGGGGGAAAGGCTACACCTTC
cdr3_aa: CASSLGYVSPRDRGKGYTF

clone_size: .
v_call: TRBV11-3
d_call: .
j_call: TRBJ2-5
cdr3_nt: TGTGCCAGCAGCTCTGAGGTGGGGGCTAAAGAGACCCAGTACTTC
cdr3_aa: CASSSEVGAKETQYF

clone_size: .
v_call: TRBV7-3
d_call: .
j_call: TRBJ1-1
cdr3_nt: TGTGCCAGCAGCTTAAGGGGGCTGGTAGGGATCACTGAAGCTTTCTTT
cdr3_aa: CASSLRGLVGITEAFF

clone_size: .
v_call: TRBV10-3
d_call: TRBD1
j_call: TRBJ1-2
cdr3_nt: TGTGCCATCAGTGAGAAGGACAGGGGCTATGGCTACACCTTC
cdr3_aa: CAISEKDRGYGYTF

clone_size: .
v_call: TRBV5-1
d_call: TRBD1
j_call: TRBJ1-1
cdr3_nt: TGCGCCAGCAGCCCGACAGGGGGCCTTATGAACACTGAAGCTTTCTTT
cdr3_aa: CASSPTGGLMNTEAFF

clone_size: .
v_call: TRBV29-1
d_call: .
j_call: TRBJ1-1
cdr3_nt: TGCAGCGGAAGCCGGGAGAACACTGAAGCTTTCTTT
cdr3_aa: CSGSRENTEAFF

clone_size: once
v_call: TRBV12-5
d_call: TRBD2
j_call: TRBJ2-5
cdr3_nt: TGTGCTAGTGGCGCTTGGCGGGAGCGAACCTACTCCACACAAGAGACCCAGTACTTC
cdr3_aa: CASGAWRERTYSTQETQYF

clone_size: .
v_call: TRBV25-1
d_call: .
j_call: TRBJ1-5
cdr3_nt: TGTGCCAGCAGTGACAGGGTTTCAGGCCAGCCCCAGCATTTT
cdr3_aa: CASSDRVSGQPQHF

clone_size: .
v_call: TRBV27
d_call: .
j_call: TRBJ2-1
cdr3_nt: TGTGCCAGCAGTCCAGGGGGCGGGAGATTGACTGAGCAGTTCTTC
cdr3_aa: CASSPGGGRLTEQFF

clone_size: .
v_call: TRBV19
d_call: TRBD2
j_call: TRBJ2-1
cdr3_nt: TGTGCCAGTAGTAAGGCTAGCGGGAACTCAGGGTACAATGAGCAGTTCTTC
cdr3_aa: CASSKASGNSGYNEQFF

clone_size: .
v_call: TRBV5-6
d_call: .
j_call: TRBJ2-1
cdr3_nt: TGTGCCAGCCTCAGGGGGATTAGCGGATACAATGAGCAGTTCTTC
cdr3_aa: CASLRGISGYNEQFF

clone_size: .
v_call: TRBV19
d_call: .
j_call: TRBJ2-7
cdr3_nt: TGTGCCAGTAGTATAGTGCCCGACAGCCCGAAGGAGCAGTACTTC
cdr3_aa: CASSIVPDSPKEQYF

clone_size: .
v_call: TRBV7-2
d_call: TRBD1
j_call: TRBJ1-2
cdr3_nt: TGTGCCAGCAGCTATCAATCTGGACAGGGTTGTGGCTACACCTTC
cdr3_aa: CASSYQSGQGCGYTF

clone_size: once
v_call: TRBV27
d_call: .
j_call: TRBJ1-1
cdr3_nt: TGTGCCAGCAGTCCCCGGGCCCCGGGAACTGAAGCTTTCTTT
cdr3_aa: CASSPRAPGTEAFF

clone_size: .
v_call: TRBV10-3
d_call: TRBD1
j_call: TRBJ1-2
cdr3_nt: TGTGCCATCCTTGGGACAGCCTTTAACTATGGCTACACCTTC
cdr3_aa: CAILGTAFNYGYTF

clone_size: .
v_call: TRBV28
d_call: TRBD1
j_call: TRBJ1-2
cdr3_nt: TGTGCCAGCAGTCGACAGGGTCCCAACTATGGCTACACCTTC
cdr3_aa: CASSRQGPNYGYTF

clone_size: .
v_call: TRBV11-2
d_call: TRBD2
j_call: TRBJ2-3
cdr3_nt: TGTGCCAGCAGCTTTAGCGGGAGTGGGGCAGATACGCAGTATTTT
cdr3_aa: CASSFSGSGADTQYF

clone_size: .
v_call: TRBV30
d_call: .
j_call: TRBJ2-4
cdr3_nt: TGTGCCTGGAGTGCCCCCCTACGAAACATTCAGTACTTC
cdr3_aa: CAWSAPLRNIQYF